Listed below are T cell receptor beta chains from one sample, sequenced in a study of monozygotic twins with inflammatory bowel disease. For each CDR3 protein, TCRdb gives one entry from its re-call of the 5' RACE reads, without DNA. The sample has approximately 330,000 distinct CDR3 sequences. Material: blood. Every receptor here comes from a human donor with ulcerative colitis or Crohn's disease, or a healthy co-twin of an affected twin (not recorded which). Each CDR3 is given with its conserved first and last residue.

v_call	j_call	cdr3_aa
TRBV15	TRBJ2-5	CATSRGDQETQYF
TRBV20-1	TRBJ2-1	CSARVTYNEQFF
TRBV19	TRBJ1-1	CASTRNGRGTEPFF
TRBV15	TRBJ2-1	CATSRGSTSGRVGEQFF
TRBV20-1	TRBJ2-7	CSALDRRGGYEQYF
TRBV12-3/TRBV12-4	TRBJ1-4	CASSFGMDSGTDNEKLFF
TRBV14	TRBJ2-7	CASSLGDKQYF
TRBV2	TRBJ2-3	CASSEYSGTTDTQYF
TRBV5-1	TRBJ1-2	CASSPSRGYGYTF
TRBV20-1	TRBJ2-2	CSAPKATGELFF
TRBV3-1	TRBJ2-3	CASSQGLADTDTQYF
TRBV27	TRBJ2-2	CASGAGGAPNTGELFF
TRBV4-1	TRBJ2-1	CASSQEQNPYNEQFF
TRBV20-1	TRBJ2-7	CSARYPGQSSYEQYF
TRBV6-1	TRBJ2-2	CASSGWTIPRGELFF
TRBV2	TRBJ2-5	CASSASRAVEETQYF
TRBV11-2	TRBJ2-7	CASSSGTIEQYF
TRBV7-2	TRBJ2-1	CASSLSGTSAWGQFF
TRBV5-1	TRBJ2-2	CASSLAGGELFF
TRBV12-3/TRBV12-4	TRBJ2-1	CASSRDPGSYNEQFF
TRBV5-1	TRBJ2-7	CASSLEPSSGSSSYEQYF
TRBV7-2	TRBJ2-5	CASSSGIYEETQYF
TRBV7-2	TRBJ2-1	CASSRTRGSYNEQFF
TRBV20-1	TRBJ1-2	CSARRTDKPRYGYTF
TRBV6-2/TRBV6-3	TRBJ1-5	CASSYGDRVQPQHF
TRBV5-1	TRBJ2-7	CASSPDDSTYEQYF
TRBV7-3	TRBJ2-2	CASSPKGGLGELFF
TRBV6-1	TRBJ2-2	CASCRTANTGELFF
TRBV7-9	TRBJ1-1	CASSATLNANTEAFF
TRBV7-9	TRBJ2-7	CASSTGTSQYF
TRBV4-1	TRBJ1-6	CASSQVVGRSPLHF
TRBV6-1	TRBJ1-6	CASCILIAPGYNSPLHF
TRBV5-5	TRBJ2-1	CASSALAGQYNEQFF
TRBV9	TRBJ2-6	CASSHQSAGANVLTF
TRBV5-1	TRBJ1-5	CASSPGTGRQPQHF
TRBV27	TRBJ2-1	CASGHILVTYNEQFF